One T cell receptor (beta chain) is described in this entry. This specimen comes from a study of T cell responses to AZD1222 COVID-19 vaccine. Assay: immunoSEQ multiplex PCR; the TCRdb copy retains only in-frame clones and omits some. The sample holds 110,000 to 150,000 clones; more than 75% are singletons and the top ten take 3% to 3.5%. The CDR3 contains 14 residues. Germline lookup yields CDR1 SGHKS and CDR2 YYEKEE (reference sequence). V was shortened by 3 bases and J by 2 bases, with 11 bases between the two germline ends. V gene TRBV5-5 combines with J gene TRBJ1-2; a weak D match, TRBD1 (5 bases). The sequence derives from an adult who received the AZD1222 COVID-19 vaccine. This specimen consisted of peripheral blood, obtained 28 days after the second AZD1222 dose. CDR3 protein: CASSSGGGNYGYTF. The CDR3, as DNA: TGTGCCAGCAGCTCGGGCGGGGGGAACTATGGCTACACCTTC.